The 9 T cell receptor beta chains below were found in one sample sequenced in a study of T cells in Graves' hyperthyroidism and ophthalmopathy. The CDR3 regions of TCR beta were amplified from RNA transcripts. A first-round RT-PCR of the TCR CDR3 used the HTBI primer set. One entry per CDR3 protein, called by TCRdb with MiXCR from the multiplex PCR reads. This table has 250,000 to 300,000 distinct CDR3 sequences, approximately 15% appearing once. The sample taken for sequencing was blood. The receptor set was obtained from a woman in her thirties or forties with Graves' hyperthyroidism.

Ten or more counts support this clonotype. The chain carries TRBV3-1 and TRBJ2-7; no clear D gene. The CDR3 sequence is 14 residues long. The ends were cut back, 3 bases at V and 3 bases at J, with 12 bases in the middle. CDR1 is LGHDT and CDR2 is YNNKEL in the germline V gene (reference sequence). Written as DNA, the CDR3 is TGTGCCAGCAGCCACACCGGAGCTCTCTACGAGCAGTACTTC. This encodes CASSHTGALYEQYF.

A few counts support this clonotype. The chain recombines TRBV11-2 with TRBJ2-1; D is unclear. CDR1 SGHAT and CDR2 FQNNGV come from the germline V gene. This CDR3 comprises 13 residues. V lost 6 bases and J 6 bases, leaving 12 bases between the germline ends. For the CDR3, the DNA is TGTGCCAGCAGTGAAGCTTCGGGCAATGAGCAGTTCTTC. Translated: CASSEASGNEQFF.

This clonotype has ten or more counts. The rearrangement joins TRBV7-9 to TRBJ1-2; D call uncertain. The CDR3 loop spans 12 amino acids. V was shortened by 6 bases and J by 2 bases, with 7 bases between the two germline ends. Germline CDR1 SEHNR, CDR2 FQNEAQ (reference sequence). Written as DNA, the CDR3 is TGTGCCAGCAGGTTGGGGAACTATGGCTACACCTTC. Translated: CASRLGNYGYTF.

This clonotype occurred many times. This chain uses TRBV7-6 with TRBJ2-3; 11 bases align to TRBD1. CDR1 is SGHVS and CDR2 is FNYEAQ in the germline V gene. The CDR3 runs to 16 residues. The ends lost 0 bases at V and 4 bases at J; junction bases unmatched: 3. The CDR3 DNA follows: TGTGCCAGCAGCTTAGCGCCGGGACAGGGGGCAGATACGCAGTATTTT. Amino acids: CASSLAPGQGADTQYF.

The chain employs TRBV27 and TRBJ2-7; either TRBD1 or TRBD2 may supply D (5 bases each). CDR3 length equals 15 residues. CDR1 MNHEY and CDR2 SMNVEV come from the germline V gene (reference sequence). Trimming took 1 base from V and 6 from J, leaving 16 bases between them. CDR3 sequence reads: CASSLLAGRDAEQYF. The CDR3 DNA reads TGTGCCAGCAGTTTATTGGCGGGTCGGGACGCCGAGCAGTACTTC.

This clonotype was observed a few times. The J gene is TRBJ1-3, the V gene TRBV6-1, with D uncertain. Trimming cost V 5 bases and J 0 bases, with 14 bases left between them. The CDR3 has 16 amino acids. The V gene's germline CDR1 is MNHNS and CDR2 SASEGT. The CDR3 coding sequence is TGTGCCAGCAGTTCCCCCGGGAGAAGCTCTGGAAACACCATATATTTT. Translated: CASSSPGRSSGNTIYF.

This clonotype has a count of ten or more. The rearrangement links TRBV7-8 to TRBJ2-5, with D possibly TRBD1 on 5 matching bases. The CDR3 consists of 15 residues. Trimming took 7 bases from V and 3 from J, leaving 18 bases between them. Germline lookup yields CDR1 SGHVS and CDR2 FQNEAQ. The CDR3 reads CASKQVVWDEETQYF. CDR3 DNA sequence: TGTGCCAGCAAACAGGTCGTATGGGATGAAGAGACCCAGTACTTC.

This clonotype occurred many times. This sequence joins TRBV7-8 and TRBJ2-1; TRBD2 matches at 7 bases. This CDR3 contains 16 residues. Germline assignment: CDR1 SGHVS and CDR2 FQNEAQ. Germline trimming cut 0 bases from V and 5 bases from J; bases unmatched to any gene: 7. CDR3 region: CASSLADSGPHNEQFF. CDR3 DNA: TGTGCCAGCAGCTTAGCGGATAGCGGGCCCCACAATGAGCAGTTCTTC. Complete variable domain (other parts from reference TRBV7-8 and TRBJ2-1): GAGVSQSPRYKVAKRGQDVALRCDPISGHVSLFWYQQALGQGPEFLTYFQNEAQLDKSGLPSDRFFAERPEGSVSTLKIQRTQQEDSAVYLCASSLADSGPHNEQFFGPGTRLTVL.

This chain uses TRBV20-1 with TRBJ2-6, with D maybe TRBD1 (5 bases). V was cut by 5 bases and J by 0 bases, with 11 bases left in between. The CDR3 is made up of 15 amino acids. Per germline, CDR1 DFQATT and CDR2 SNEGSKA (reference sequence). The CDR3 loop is CSAYPQGSGANVLTF. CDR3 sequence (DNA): TGCAGTGCTTACCCCCAGGGCTCTGGGGCCAACGTCCTGACTTTC.